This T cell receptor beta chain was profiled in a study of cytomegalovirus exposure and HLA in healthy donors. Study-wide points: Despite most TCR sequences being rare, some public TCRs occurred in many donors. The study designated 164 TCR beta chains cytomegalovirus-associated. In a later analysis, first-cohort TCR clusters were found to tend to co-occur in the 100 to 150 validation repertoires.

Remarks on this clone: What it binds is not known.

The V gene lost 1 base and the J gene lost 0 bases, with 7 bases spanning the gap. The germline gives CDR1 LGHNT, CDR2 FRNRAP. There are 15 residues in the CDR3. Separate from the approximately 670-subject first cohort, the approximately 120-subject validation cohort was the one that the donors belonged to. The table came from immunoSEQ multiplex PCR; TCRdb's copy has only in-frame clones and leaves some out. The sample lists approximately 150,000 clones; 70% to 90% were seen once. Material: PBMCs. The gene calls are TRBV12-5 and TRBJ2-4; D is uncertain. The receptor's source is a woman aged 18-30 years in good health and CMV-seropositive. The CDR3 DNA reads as TGTGCTAGTGGTTTGGAGAGGCTAGCCAAAAACATTCAGTACTTC. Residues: CASGLERLAKNIQYF.